Listed below are T cell receptor beta chains from one sample, sequenced in a study of shared clonotypes between healthy human individuals. Generated by immunoSEQ multiplex PCR, the TCRdb table keeps only in-frame clones and is missing some. The table records approximately 95,000 clones, less than 80% of them present only once. The sample comprised memory CD8+ T cells sorted from blood. The receptors shown here come from a man aged 25-40 years in good health. CDR3s include the opening cysteine and the closing phenylalanine or tryptophan. Fields, in order: J gene, V gene, CDR3 protein.

TRBJ1-3 | TRBV6-4 | CASLGGSTAGNTIYF
TRBJ2-5 | TRBV7-9 | CAVQPTVAGVVETQYF
TRBJ2-1 | TRBV27 | CASSSGRVYEQFF
TRBJ1-4 | TRBV6-1 | CASSELSGGNEKLFF
TRBJ2-5 | TRBV19 | CASSIDAIGVLETQYF
TRBJ1-4 | TRBV28 | CASSSDRGTMTEKLFF
TRBJ2-3 | TRBV5-5 | CASSYLAGDGADTQYF
TRBJ2-7 | TRBV11-2 | CASSSDRASSYEQYF
TRBJ1-5 | TRBV7-2 | CASSLEQGRGQPQHF
TRBJ1-5 | TRBV5-6 | CASSLRGMGPQHF
TRBJ2-1 | TRBV27 | CASSFYRFGEQFF
TRBJ2-1 | TRBV14 | CASSQDSGSYNEQFF
TRBJ2-6 | TRBV5-4 | CASSPLAGTGANVLTF
TRBJ2-1 | TRBV6-1 | CASSELAGGPNEQFF
TRBJ1-2 | TRBV15 | CATSRVKGSGYTF
TRBJ2-7 | TRBV4-2 | CASSQDGQPSTYEQYF